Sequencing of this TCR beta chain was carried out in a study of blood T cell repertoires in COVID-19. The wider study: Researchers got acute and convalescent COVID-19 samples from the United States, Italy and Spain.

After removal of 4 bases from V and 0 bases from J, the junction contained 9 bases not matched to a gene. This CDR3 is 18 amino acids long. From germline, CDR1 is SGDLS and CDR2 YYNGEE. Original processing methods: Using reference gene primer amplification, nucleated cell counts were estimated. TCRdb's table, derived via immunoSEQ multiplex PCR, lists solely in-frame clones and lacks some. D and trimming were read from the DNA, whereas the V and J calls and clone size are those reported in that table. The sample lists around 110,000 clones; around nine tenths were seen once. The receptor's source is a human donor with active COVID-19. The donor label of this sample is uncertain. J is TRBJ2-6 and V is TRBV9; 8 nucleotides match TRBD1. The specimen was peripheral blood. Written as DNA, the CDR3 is TGTGCCAGCAGCACCCGGACAGGGTTTAGCTCTGGGGCCAACGTCCTGACTTTC. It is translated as CASSTRTGFSSGANVLTF.